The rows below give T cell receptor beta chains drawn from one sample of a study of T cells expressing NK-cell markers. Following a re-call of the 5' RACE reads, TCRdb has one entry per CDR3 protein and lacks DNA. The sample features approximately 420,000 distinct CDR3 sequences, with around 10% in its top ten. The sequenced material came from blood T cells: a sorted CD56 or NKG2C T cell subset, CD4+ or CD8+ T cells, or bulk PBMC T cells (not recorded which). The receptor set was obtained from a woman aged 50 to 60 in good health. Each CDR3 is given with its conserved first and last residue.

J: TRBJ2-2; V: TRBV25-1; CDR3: CASRPPGPQGGELFF
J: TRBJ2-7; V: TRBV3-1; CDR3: CASSQSGRAVDEQYF
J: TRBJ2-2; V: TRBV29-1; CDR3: CSVEREWDGELFF
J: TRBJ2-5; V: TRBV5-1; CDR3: CASSNPTGLETQYF
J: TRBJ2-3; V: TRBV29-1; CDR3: CSVDGSGDTQYF
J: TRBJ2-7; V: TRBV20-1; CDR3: CSVSGSWAYEQYF
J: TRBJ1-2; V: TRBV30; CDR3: CAWRGQANYGYTF
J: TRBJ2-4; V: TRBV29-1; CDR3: CSVKTGPWNIQYF
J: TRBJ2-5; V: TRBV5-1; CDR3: CASSGPSGLETQYF
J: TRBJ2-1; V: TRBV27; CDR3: CASRLQGEWGNEQFF
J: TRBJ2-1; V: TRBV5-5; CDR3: CASSPSYRGYNEQFF
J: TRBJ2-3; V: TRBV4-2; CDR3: CASSQGPTDTQYF
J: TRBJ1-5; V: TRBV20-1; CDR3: CSAGQGVNQPQHF
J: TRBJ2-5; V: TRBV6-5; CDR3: CASSYSTLQETQYF
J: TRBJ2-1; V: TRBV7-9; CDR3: CASSLKLAVSYNEQFF
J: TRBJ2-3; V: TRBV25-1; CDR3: CASSARLAGGSGSTDTQYF
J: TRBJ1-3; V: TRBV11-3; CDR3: CASSIGGDTSGNTIYF
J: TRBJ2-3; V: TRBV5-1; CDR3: CASSPTLTSGNTDTQYF
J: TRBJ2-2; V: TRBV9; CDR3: CASSVFSTGELFF
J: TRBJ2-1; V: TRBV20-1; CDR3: CSARRPRDNEQFF
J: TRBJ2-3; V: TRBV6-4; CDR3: CASSDGLAGTDTQYF
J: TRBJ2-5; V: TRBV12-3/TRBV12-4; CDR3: CASSLKLWETQYF
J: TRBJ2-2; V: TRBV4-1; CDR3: CASSRLAGPNTGELFF
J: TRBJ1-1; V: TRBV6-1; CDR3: CASGWSGGTEAFF
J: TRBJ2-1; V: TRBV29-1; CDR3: CSTAGGGPYEQFF
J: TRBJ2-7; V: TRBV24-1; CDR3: CATSEISWEQYF
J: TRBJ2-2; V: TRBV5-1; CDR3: CASSLPLGGPNTGELFF
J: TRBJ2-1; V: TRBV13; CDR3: CASSLGQFRGEVFNEQFF
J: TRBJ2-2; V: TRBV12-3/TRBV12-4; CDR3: CASSFRSGERTGELFF
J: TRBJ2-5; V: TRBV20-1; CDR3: CSARPGGETQYF
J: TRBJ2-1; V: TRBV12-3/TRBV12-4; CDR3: CASKEGGPLYHEQFF
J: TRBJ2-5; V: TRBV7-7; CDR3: CASSFKPGGETQYF
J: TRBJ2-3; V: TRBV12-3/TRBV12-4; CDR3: CASREGRDTQYF
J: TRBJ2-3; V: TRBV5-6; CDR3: CASRPPLSASRRPQYF
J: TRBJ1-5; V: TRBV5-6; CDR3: CASSLYQASNQPQHF
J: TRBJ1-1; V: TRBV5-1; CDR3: CASSLATRGGTEAFF
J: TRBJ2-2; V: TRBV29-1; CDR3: CSVRSGSLTGELFF
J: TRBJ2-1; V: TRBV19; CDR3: CASSIAGRLARYNEQFF
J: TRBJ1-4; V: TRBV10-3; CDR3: CAIGTGVNGQKLFF
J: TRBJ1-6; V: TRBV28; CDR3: CASVYGTGVNSPLHF
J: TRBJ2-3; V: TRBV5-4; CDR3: CASSHLAGADTQYF
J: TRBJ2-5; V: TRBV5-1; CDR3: CASSLLRETQYF
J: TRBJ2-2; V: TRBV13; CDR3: CASRTGNTGELFF
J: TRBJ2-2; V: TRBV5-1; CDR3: CASSLDTANTGELFF
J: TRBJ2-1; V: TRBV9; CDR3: CASSVSGRGGEQFF
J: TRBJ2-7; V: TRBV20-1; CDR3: CSALQTGRSYEQYF
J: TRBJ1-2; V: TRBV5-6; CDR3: CASSLGPNNYGYTF
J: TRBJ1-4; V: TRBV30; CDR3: CACPGTGNEKLFF
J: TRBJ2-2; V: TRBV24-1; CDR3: CATREFGELFF
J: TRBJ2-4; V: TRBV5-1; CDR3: CASSPGTARNIQYF
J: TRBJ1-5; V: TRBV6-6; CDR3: CASSPAGQGRNQPQHF
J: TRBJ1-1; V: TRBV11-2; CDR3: CASSPRWGDSAFF
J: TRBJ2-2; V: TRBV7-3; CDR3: CASSSRTGTGELFF
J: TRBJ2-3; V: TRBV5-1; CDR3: CASSSVAGPTDTQYF